The 15 T cell receptor beta chains presented below share a single source sample, sequenced in a study of T cells in Graves' hyperthyroidism and ophthalmopathy. Template material for amplifying TCR beta CDR3 regions consisted of RNA transcripts. First-round RT-PCR with HTBI primers amplified the TCR CDR3 region. TCRdb reprocessed the multiplex PCR reads via MiXCR and lists one record per CDR3 protein. The profile shows hundreds of thousands of distinct CDR3 sequences, roughly 15% of them singletons. The sequencing sample was made of blood. Source of these receptors: a woman between 18 and 30 years old with Graves' ophthalmopathy.

This clonotype showed up just a few times. This chain uses TRBV7-9 with TRBJ2-2; possibly TRBD1 or TRBD2 for D (6 bases each). With 4 bases removed from V and 2 bases from J, the gap between germline ends came to 23 bases. The CDR3 sequence is 19 residues long. Germline CDR1 reads SEHNR; CDR2 reads FQNEAQ (reference sequence). The CDR3 DNA reads TGTGCCAGCAGCTCTCTCACCCTCACGGGGGCGCCCAACACCGGGGAGCTGTTTTTT. Translated: CASSSLTLTGAPNTGELFF.

This clonotype was recorded at least ten times. The V call is TRBV28, the J call TRBJ2-7; a weak D match, TRBD2 (6 bases). Trimming pared 4 bases from V and 3 bases from J, leaving 16 bases between. The CDR3 consists of 15 residues. Germline V gene sequence: CDR1 MDHEN, CDR2 SYDVKM. As DNA, the CDR3 is TGTGCCAGCAGTTACTGGAGGGCCTCAGGCTACGAGCAGTACTTC. This gives the protein CASSYWRASGYEQYF.

Many counts were recorded for this clonotype. This chain uses TRBV28 with TRBJ2-4, with 8 nucleotides matching TRBD2. The length of the CDR3 is 18 residues. Germline V gene sequence: CDR1 MDHEN, CDR2 SYDVKM. V lost 3 bases to trimming and J lost 3 bases; unmatched junction nucleotides: 13. Here the CDR3 reads CASSFSGRVRLSKNIQYF. The CDR3 bases are TGTGCCAGCAGTTTTTCCGGGAGGGTACGTTTGAGCAAAAACATTCAGTACTTC.

This clonotype was found a few times. This chain links TRBV7-8 with TRBJ2-3; no firm D call. With 5 bases removed from V and 2 bases from J, the gap between germline ends came to 8 bases. The CDR3 consists of 13 residues. In germline, CDR1 is SGHVS, CDR2 FQNEAQ. CDR3 nucleotides: TGTGCCAGCAGCCCTGAAATCACAGATACGCAGTATTTT. It codes for CASSPEITDTQYF.

This clonotype has at least ten counts. The genes are TRBV6-2 or TRBV6-3 and TRBJ2-7, with D possibly being TRBD1 (7 bases). The CDR3 sequence is 15 residues long. V was cut by 3 bases and J by 3 bases, with 15 bases left in between. The V gene's germline CDR1 is MNHEY and CDR2 SVGEGT. The DNA of the CDR3 is TGTGCCAGCAGTTATAACGGACAGGAGGGCTACGAGCAGTACTTC. This gives the protein CASSYNGQEGYEQYF.

This chain connects TRBV5-6 to TRBJ2-7; D is possibly TRBD1 (5 bases). V was pared by 3 bases and J by 4 bases, with 8 bases between. Germline V lookup: CDR1 SGHDT, CDR2 YYEEEE. The CDR3 is 12 residues long. The CDR3 sequence is CASSSRQYEQYF. The CDR3 DNA is TGTGCCAGCAGCTCCAGACAGTACGAGCAGTACTTC.

A few counts support this clonotype. The J gene is TRBJ1-2, the V gene TRBV6-1, with no clear D. Per germline, CDR1 MNHNS and CDR2 SASEGT. V was clipped by 6 bases and J by 0 bases, with 11 bases between them. The CDR3 runs 14 residues. This CDR3 is CASSEHLSNYGYTF. CDR3 DNA: TGTGCCAGCAGCGAACACCTTTCTAACTATGGCTACACCTTC.

Details on this clonotype: A single base separates this from a much larger clone, so it may be a read error. V usage is TRBV18 and J usage is TRBJ1-4; TRBD1 might be the D (5 bases). The CDR3 covers 15 residues. In germline, CDR1 is KGHSH, CDR2 LQKENI. This CDR3 is CASSTTTATNENLFF. The CDR3 bases are TGTGCCAGCTCAACGACGACAGCTACTAATGAAAACCTGTTTTTT.

The rearrangement uses TRBV5-4 and TRBJ2-7; 8 nucleotides line up with TRBD2. Germline lookup yields CDR1 SGHNT and CDR2 YYREEE (reference sequence). J lost 6 bases, V lost 3 bases, and 2 bases had no gene match. The CDR3 extends over 12 amino acids. Written as DNA, the CDR3 is TGTGCCAGCAGCTCCACTAGCGGCGAGCAGTACTTC. This codes for CASSSTSGEQYF.

The chain joins TRBV6-2 or TRBV6-3 to TRBJ1-1, with D possibly TRBD1 on 6 matching bases. Trimming removed 2 bases at V and 5 bases at J, with 15 bases between. Germline CDR1 and CDR2: MNHEY and SVGEGT. The CDR3 is 15 residues long. CDR3 coding DNA: TGTGCCAGCAGTTACCAGGACAGCCTTAGGACTGAAGCTTTCTTT. Its translation: CASSYQDSLRTEAFF.

This clonotype was observed at least ten times. The chain carries TRBV18 and TRBJ1-1, with 8 bases identical to TRBD1. The ends lost 2 bases at V and 6 bases at J; junction bases unmatched: 2. CDR3 length: 13 residues. CDR1 is KGHSH, CDR2 LQKENI, per germline. DNA for the CDR3: TGTGCCAGCTCACCAACAGGGGGTCCTGAAGCTTTCTTT. This encodes CASSPTGGPEAFF.

The chain employs TRBV12-3 or TRBV12-4 and TRBJ1-4, with D tentatively TRBD1 (5 bases). Trimming took 7 bases from V and 0 from J, leaving 12 bases between them. The CDR3 totals 15 residues. As DNA, the CDR3 is TGTGCCAGCAATCGGGGGGGAGCAACTAATGAAAAACTGTTTTTT. Its protein is CASNRGGATNEKLFF.

The V gene is TRBV10-3, the J gene TRBJ2-3; D is unresolved. The V gene's germline CDR1 is ENHRY and CDR2 SYGVKD. Trimming stripped 6 bases from V and 6 bases from J, with 7 bases between. The CDR3 runs 11 residues. The CDR3 region is CAIRARDTQYF. The CDR3, as DNA: TGTGCCATCAGAGCAAGGGATACGCAGTATTTT.

This chain connects TRBV18 to TRBJ2-7, with 9 bases identical to TRBD2. The length of the CDR3 is 14 residues. Trimming removed 8 bases from V and 5 bases from J; junction bases left unmatched: 10. Germline V gene lookup returns CDR1 KGHSH and CDR2 LQKENI. The DNA of the CDR3 is TGTGCCAGCAGCCCCTCGGGGACTAGCAACGAGCAGTACTTC. This codes for CASSPSGTSNEQYF.

The sample holds many counts of this clonotype. V gene TRBV15 combines with J gene TRBJ2-3, with 7 bases that match TRBD2. Germline trimming cut 0 bases from V and 2 bases from J; bases unmatched to any gene: 5. The CDR3 spans 16 residues. Germline values: CDR1 LNHNV, CDR2 YYDKDF (reference sequence). The CDR3 coding sequence is TGTGCCACCAGCAGAGAGGGGGGGGGAATCACAGATACGCAGTATTTT. The encoded protein is CATSREGGGITDTQYF.